The entry that follows covers one T cell receptor beta chain sequence. The antigen remains unidentified. The CDR3 spans 13 residues. Losses at the gene ends were 5 bases for V and 6 bases for J; bases not matched to a gene: 5. Germline lookup yields CDR1 SGHTA and CDR2 FQGTGA. The data stem from a study of OX40 agonist ivuxolimab in advanced cancers. Study background: Mean age around 60 years, range roughly 23 to 79; 82.7% male.

Overall study findings and caveats: Researchers report that CD8+ T cells had, on average, more expanded clones than CD4+. Blood T cells, both CD4+ and CD8+, expanded clonally by week 6 at 0.1 to 3.0 mg/kg.

Profiled with immunoSEQ multiplex PCR; TCRdb holds only in-frame clones, not every one. The sample records 60,000 to 95,000 clones, roughly 85% being singletons. Sample: CD4+ or CD8+ T cells sorted from blood, taken in a trial of the OX40 agonist ivuxolimab. This clonotype was sampled from an adult with an advanced solid tumor such as melanoma, head and neck, liver or kidney cancer. The chain carries TRBV7-3 and TRBJ1-2, with 8 nucleotides matching TRBD1. CDR3 in amino acids: CASSAGQENGYTF. In nucleotides, the CDR3 is TGTGCCAGCAGCGCGGGACAGGAGAATGGCTACACCTTC.